Below, 21 T cell receptor beta chains from the same sample are listed, as sequenced in a study of regulatory T cells in long-lasting Graves disease. Time point defined: newly diagnosed GD, antithyroid drugs for less than 3 months. TCR sequences were obtained from RNA taken from PBMCs. CDR3 regions were amplified by Arm-PCR using iRepertoire HTBI primers to build TCR beta libraries. TCRdb recomputed calls from the multiplex PCR reads with MiXCR, one row per CDR3 protein. The sample includes 350,000 to 550,000 distinct CDR3 sequences, around 15% of them seen just once. These data were likewise used in another study, on T cells in Graves' hyperthyroidism and ophthalmopathy.

This specimen was peripheral blood mononuclear cells (PBMCs), taken at new diagnosis, from a patient treated with antithyroid drugs. The receptors derive from a woman in her late teens or twenties with Graves disease.

The chain is built from TRBV2 and TRBJ1-1; no reliable D call. V shed 8 bases and J shed 0 bases, with 10 bases lying between them. The CDR3 has 13 amino acids. Germline V gene sequence: CDR1 SNHLY, CDR2 FYNNEI. This CDR3 is CASRLGMNTEAFF. The CDR3 region has the DNA TGTGCCAGCCGCCTAGGCATGAACACTGAAGCTTTCTTT.

The V call is TRBV12-3 or TRBV12-4, the J call TRBJ2-1; 9 bases fit TRBD2. This CDR3 contains 19 residues. The V segment lost 6 bases and the J segment 0 bases; nucleotides outside the gene matches: 15. The CDR3 here is CASSRTSGSGRSSYNEQFF. CDR3 sequence (DNA): TGTGCCAGCAGCAGAACTAGCGGGTCCGGTAGGAGCTCCTACAATGAGCAGTTCTTC.

The V gene is TRBV11-2, the J gene TRBJ1-2, with D unclear. The CDR3 covers 16 residues. The germline V and J ends were trimmed by 5 bases and 4 bases, with 20 bases remaining between them. CDR1 SGHAT and CDR2 FQNNGV come from the germline V gene. For the CDR3, the DNA is TGTGCCAGCAGCACTCCCGCCCCCGGCCAGGTCTATGGCTACACCTTC. Translation: CASSTPAPGQVYGYTF.

The chain links TRBV7-3 to TRBJ1-6; D perhaps matches TRBD1 (5 bases). Germline V gives CDR1 SGHTA, CDR2 FQGTGA. V was shortened by 8 bases and J by 11 bases, with 16 bases between the two germline ends. This CDR3 region has 13 residues. Here the CDR3 reads CASGTSGWAPLHF. CDR3 nucleotide sequence: TGTGCCAGCGGAACCTCAGGGTGGGCACCCCTCCACTTT.

This clonotype was picked up a small number of times. The J gene is TRBJ2-2, the V gene TRBV7-2, with TRBD2 matching 7 bases. The CDR3 runs to 17 residues. Germline CDR1 SGHTA, CDR2 FQGNSA. The V gene end was trimmed by 4 bases and the J gene end by 3 bases; junction bases not matched to a gene: 11. The CDR3 nucleotides read TGTGCCAGCAGCTCCGGGGCCCTAGCGGCGCACACCGGGGAGCTGTTTTTT. Its translation is CASSSGALAAHTGELFF.

Concerning this clonotype itself: Just one base apart from a much larger clone, this may be a read error. V and J are TRBV20-1 and TRBJ2-1; D is possibly TRBD2 (6 bases). The CDR3 extends over 12 amino acids. The ends were cut back, 3 bases at V and 10 bases at J, with 13 bases in the middle. Per germline, CDR1 DFQATT and CDR2 SNEGSKA (reference sequence). Written as DNA, the CDR3 is TGCAGTGCTAGTGAGGGACTTTACGAGCAGTTCTTC. This codes for CSASEGLYEQFF.

This clonotype was counted many times. The chain is built from TRBV24-1 and TRBJ1-1; D is unclear. The CDR3 covers 12 residues. The V gene lost 0 bases and the J gene lost 9 bases, with 7 bases spanning the gap. Germline CDR1 KGHDR, CDR2 SFDVKD. CDR3: CATSDLTEKAFF. The DNA for the CDR3 is TGTGCCACCAGTGATTTGACAGAGAAAGCTTTCTTT.

This clonotype was detected ten times or more. The rearrangement uses TRBV28 and TRBJ2-7; D is uncertain. The CDR3 loop spans 12 amino acids. The V end was cut by 6 bases, the J end by 0 bases, with 6 bases between. The germline V gene has CDR1 MDHEN and CDR2 SYDVKM. The CDR3 bases are TGTGCCAGCAGCTGGGGCTCCTACGAGCAGTACTTC. As protein: CASSWGSYEQYF.

This clonotype occurred a few times. The V call is TRBV7-2, the J call TRBJ2-5; weak D call: TRBD2 (7 bases). The V gene's germline CDR1 is SGHTA and CDR2 FQGNSA. This CDR3 region has 15 residues. Trimming removed 5 bases at V and 5 bases at J, with 18 bases between. CDR3 loop: CASSPWARGGETQYF. The CDR3 bases are TGTGCCAGCAGCCCCTGGGCCAGGGGAGGGGAGACCCAGTACTTC.

This clonotype was found many times. The rearrangement uses TRBV12-3 or TRBV12-4 and TRBJ2-1, with 7 bases matching TRBD2. CDR3 size: 15 residues. Germline trimming cut 3 bases from V and 7 bases from J; bases unmatched to any gene: 9. The CDR3 DNA is TGTGCCAGCAGTTTCCAAGTGGCTAGCGGTAATGAGCAGTTCTTC. Its translation: CASSFQVASGNEQFF.

The chain has TRBV10-3 and TRBJ2-1; 7 bases are a match to TRBD2. This CDR3 region has 15 residues. V was clipped by 0 bases and J by 3 bases; unmatched bases: 2. Germline values: CDR1 ENHRY, CDR2 SYGVKD. As DNA, the CDR3 is TGTGCCATCAGTGAGTCAAGCGGGGACTACAATGAGCAGTTCTTC. It translates to CAISESSGDYNEQFF.

This clonotype was detected ten times or more. The genes are TRBV7-3 and TRBJ2-3, with 8 nucleotides matching TRBD2. From germline, CDR1 is SGHTA and CDR2 FQGTGA. V trimming: 5 bases; J trimming: 7 bases; junction bases outside the gene matches: 8. The CDR3 spans 14 residues. The CDR3 loop reads CASSLSGSGNTQYF. The DNA of the CDR3 is TGTGCCAGCAGCCTAAGCGGGAGTGGTAATACGCAGTATTTT.

The genes are TRBV19 and TRBJ2-5; 7 bases match TRBD2. CDR3 length equals 16 residues. The germline gives CDR1 LNHDA, CDR2 SQIVND (reference sequence). V was pared by 3 bases and J by 3 bases, with 10 bases of the junction left unmatched. DNA of the CDR3: TGTGCCAGTAGTATCGGGTCCCTAGCGGCTAAAGAGACCCAGTACTTC. This encodes CASSIGSLAAKETQYF.

This clonotype was observed a handful of times. This chain uses TRBV9 with TRBJ2-1; TRBD1 matches 7 bases. Per the germline V gene, CDR1 is SGDLS and CDR2 is YYNGEE. CDR3 length: 15 residues. With 4 bases clipped from V and 0 bases from J, the junction kept 4 bases outside the gene matches. The CDR3 protein is CASSKGASSYNEQFF. As DNA, the CDR3 is TGTGCCAGCAGCAAGGGGGCAAGCTCCTACAATGAGCAGTTCTTC.

A few counts support this clonotype. The V call is TRBV12-3 or TRBV12-4, the J call TRBJ2-1; 11 bases map to TRBD2. CDR3 length equals 15 residues. V trimming: 6 bases; J trimming: 10 bases; junction bases outside the gene matches: 11. The CDR3: CASSSLHSGRGEQFF. Here the CDR3 DNA reads TGTGCCAGCAGCTCGCTACATAGCGGGAGGGGGGAGCAGTTCTTC.

The chain carries TRBV7-6 and TRBJ2-3; D is unresolved. The CDR3 spans 14 residues. The ends were cut back, 2 bases at V and 2 bases at J, with 8 bases in the middle. Germline assignment: CDR1 SGHVS and CDR2 FNYEAQ. DNA for the CDR3: TGTGCCAGCAGCTTAAAAAGGAACACAGATACGCAGTATTTT. Its protein is CASSLKRNTDTQYF.

The chain joins TRBV29-1 to TRBJ2-7, with TRBD1 matching over 9 bases. The germline CDR1 and CDR2 sequences are SQVTM and ANQGSEA. This CDR3 spans 14 amino acids. V lost 4 bases to trimming and J lost 1 base; unmatched junction nucleotides: 5. The CDR3 sequence: CSVAGTGNSYEQYF. DNA of the CDR3: TGCAGCGTTGCCGGGACAGGGAATTCCTACGAGCAGTACTTC.

The table lists this clonotype with a few counts. V and J are TRBV5-1 and TRBJ2-5, with 10 bases fitting TRBD1. V was pared by 3 bases and J by 3 bases, with 5 bases of the junction left unmatched. From germline, CDR1 is SGHRS and CDR2 YFSETQ. The CDR3 is 15 residues long. For the CDR3, the DNA is TGCGCCAGCAGCTCCGGGACAGGGGACAAAGAGACCCAGTACTTC. Translation: CASSSGTGDKETQYF.

In this sample, this clonotype turned up a few times. This chain connects TRBV5-1 to TRBJ2-1; TRBD2 agrees at 12 bases. The CDR3 loop spans 16 amino acids. Trimming cost V 4 bases and J 6 bases; bases outside gene matches: 8. The germline CDR1 and CDR2 sequences are SGHRS and YFSETQ. The CDR3 spells CASSPITSGRSNEQFF. Written as DNA, the CDR3 is TGCGCCAGCAGCCCGATCACTAGCGGGAGGTCCAATGAGCAGTTCTTC.

The chain uses TRBV19 and TRBJ1-1; D is possibly TRBD1 (6 bases). There are 14 residues in the CDR3. Germline V CDR1 and CDR2: LNHDA, SQIVND (reference sequence). V was trimmed by 7 bases and J by 0 bases, leaving 12 bases between them. The CDR3 DNA follows: TGTGCCAGTATCGGACAGAGCATGAACACTGAAGCTTTCTTT. Amino acid sequence: CASIGQSMNTEAFF.

In its sample, this clonotype was seen many times. This rearrangement joins TRBV5-1 to TRBJ2-7; perhaps TRBD1 as D (6 bases). Germline loops: CDR1 SGHRS, CDR2 YFSETQ. The CDR3 spans 18 residues. Trimming took off 1 base at V and 0 bases at J, with 20 bases between the two ends. The CDR3 loop is CASSLTELQGTSSYEQYF. CDR3 nucleotides: TGCGCCAGCAGCTTGACCGAGCTACAGGGAACGAGCTCCTACGAGCAGTACTTC.